The sequence of this T cell receptor (beta chain) was determined in a study of shared clonotypes between healthy human individuals. Some clones are missing from TCRdb's copy, which holds only in-frame ones; the method was immunoSEQ multiplex PCR. Of some 690,000 clones listed, about 90% were seen once; the top ten hold 34%. The germline V gene encodes CDR1 SNHLY and CDR2 FYNNEI. The V and J ends lost 5 bases and 7 bases, in that order; junction bases with no gene match: 15. The CDR3 is made up of 17 amino acids. The receptor was isolated from a young man in good health. Some clones in this sample may be carry-over from other donors' samples. The genes are TRBV2 and TRBJ2-1, with TRBD2 matching over 9 bases. The sample consisted of memory CD8+ T cells from PBMCs. Regarding subset: CD45RO+ cells pooled with CCR7-negative TemRA cells. CDR3 DNA sequence: TGTGCCAGCAGTCCTTGGGTTGGCGGGAGGGCCGGGAATGAGCAGTTCTTC. Its protein is CASSPWVGGRAGNEQFF.